The rows below give T cell receptor beta chains drawn from one sample of a study of PD-L1 blockade in urothelial cancer. TCRdb keeps only in-frame clones here, not all; method: immunoSEQ multiplex PCR. The repertoire consists of 15,000 to 20,000 clones, with roughly 87% occurring once and the leading ten covering about 5.6%. The sample in question was PBMCs, obtained around atezolizumab (anti-PD-L1) treatment. The receptors come from a man in his fifties with urothelial cancer. Both conserved end residues are part of each CDR3. The D gene is left open where the match is weak. Expanded clones get a size class; other rows say once, few or many, or leave the size out.

V gene	J gene	D gene	clone size	CDR3 DNA	CDR3 protein
TRBV5-4	TRBJ2-7	TRBD1	-	TGTGCCAGCAGATGGGACAGGGTAGGTGACTACGAGCAGTACTTC	CASRWDRVGDYEQYF
TRBV30	TRBJ2-1	TRBD2	-	TGTGCCTGGAGTGTAGGCTTAGCGGGGGGCTGGGATGAGCAGTTCTTC	CAWSVGLAGGWDEQFF
TRBV10-3	TRBJ1-1	-	-	TGTGCCATCAGTGAGGCAGGGATGAACACTGAAGCTTTCTTT	CAISEAGMNTEAFF
TRBV19	TRBJ2-1	TRBD1	-	TGTGCCAGTAGTCGGACAGGGTTGAATGAGCAGTTCTTC	CASSRTGLNEQFF
TRBV7-3	TRBJ2-3	TRBD1	-	TGTGCCAGCAGCCGGGACAGAGGCACAGATACGCAGTATTTT	CASSRDRGTDTQYF
TRBV7-8	TRBJ2-1	TRBD1	-	TGTGCCAGCAGCCCAGGGGGCACCTACAATGAGCAGTTCTTC	CASSPGGTYNEQFF
TRBV15	TRBJ2-5	-	once	TGTGCCACCACCCTTGGTCCAGGGAAAGAGACCCAGTACTTC	CATTLGPGKETQYF
TRBV5-1	TRBJ1-1	-	-	TGCGCCAGCAGCTTGGGACCCGAGAGGGCTTTCTTT	CASSLGPERAFF
TRBV29-1	TRBJ2-5	TRBD1	-	TGCAGCGTTGTGTTTTTAGGGGGCAGTACAGAGACCCAGTACTTC	CSVVFLGGSTETQYF
TRBV11-2	TRBJ2-3	TRBD2	-	TGTGCCAGCAACCAAGCGGGGGGTACAGATACGCAGTATTTT	CASNQAGGTDTQYF
TRBV7-6	TRBJ1-5	TRBD1	-	TGTGCCAGCAGCCCCGGACAGGGGGCTCAGCCCCAGCATTTT	CASSPGQGAQPQHF
TRBV2	TRBJ1-2	-	-	TGTGCCAGCCAGTCAAACTATGGCTACACCTTC	CASQSNYGYTF
TRBV7-9	TRBJ1-1	-	-	TGTGCCAGCAGCTTCCCTGGGAGGGCTGAAGCTTTCTTT	CASSFPGRAEAFF
TRBV4-1	TRBJ1-4	TRBD1	-	TGCGCCAGCAGCCAAGACCCCGGGACAGGGGAAACGGCTAATGAAAAACTGTTTTTT	CASSQDPGTGETANEKLFF
TRBV21-1	TRBJ2-1	-	-	TGTGCCAGCAGCAAAGTATGGCAGGGCCCTAGCTCCTACAATGAGCAGTTCTTC	CASSKVWQGPSSYNEQFF
TRBV4-3	TRBJ2-3	-	few	TGCGCCAGCAGCCAAGGTTATAATCAGGATACGCAGTATTTT	CASSQGYNQDTQYF
TRBV2	TRBJ2-7	-	-	TGTGCCAGCTTGCAGGGGCCATCCTACGAGCAGTACTTC	CASLQGPSYEQYF
TRBV2	TRBJ2-2	-	-	TGTGCCAGCAGGACTGCCGCGAACACCGGGGAGCTGTTTTTT	CASRTAANTGELFF
TRBV27	TRBJ1-5	TRBD1	large	TGTGCCAGCAGTCCGTGGGACAGCCATCAGCCCCAGCATTTT	CASSPWDSHQPQHF
TRBV5-1	TRBJ2-7	-	-	TGCGCCAGCAGGCAGGGCGTTTTGCACGAGCAGTACTTC	CASRQGVLHEQYF
TRBV19	TRBJ2-2	-	few	TGTGCCAGTCGCGGACAGTCCGGGGTCGGGGAGCTGTTTTTT	CASRGQSGVGELFF
TRBV30	TRBJ2-7	TRBD1	-	TGTGCCTGGAGCCCAACCGGGACAGGGTTCTACGAGCAGTACTTC	CAWSPTGTGFYEQYF